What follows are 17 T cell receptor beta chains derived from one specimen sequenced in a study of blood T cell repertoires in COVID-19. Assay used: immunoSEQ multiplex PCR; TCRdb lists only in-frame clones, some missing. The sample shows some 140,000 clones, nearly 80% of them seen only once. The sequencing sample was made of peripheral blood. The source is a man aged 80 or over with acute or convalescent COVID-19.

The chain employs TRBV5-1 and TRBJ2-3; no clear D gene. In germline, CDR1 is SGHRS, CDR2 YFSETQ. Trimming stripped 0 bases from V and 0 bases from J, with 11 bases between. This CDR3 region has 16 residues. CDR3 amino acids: CASSLAADSSTDTQYF. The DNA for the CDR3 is TGCGCCAGCAGCTTGGCGGCAGACTCTAGCACAGATACGCAGTATTTT.

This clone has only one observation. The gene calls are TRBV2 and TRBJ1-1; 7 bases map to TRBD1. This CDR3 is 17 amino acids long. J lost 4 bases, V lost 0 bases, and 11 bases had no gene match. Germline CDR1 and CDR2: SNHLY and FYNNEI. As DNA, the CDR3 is TGTGCCAGCAGTGAAGCATCCTTACAGGGGTTGAGCACTGAAGCTTTCTTT. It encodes CASSEASLQGLSTEAFF. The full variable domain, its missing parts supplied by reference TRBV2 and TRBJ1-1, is EPEVTQTPSHQVTQMGQEVILRCVPISNHLYFYWYRQILGQKVEFLVSFYNNEISEKSEIFDDQFSVERPDGSNFTLKIRSTKLEDSAMYFCASSEASLQGLSTEAFFGQGTRLTVV.

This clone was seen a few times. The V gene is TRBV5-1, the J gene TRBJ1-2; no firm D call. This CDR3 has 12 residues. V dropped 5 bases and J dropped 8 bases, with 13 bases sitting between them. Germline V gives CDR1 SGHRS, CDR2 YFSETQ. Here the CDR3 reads CASSPNSKGYTF. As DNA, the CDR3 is TGCGCCAGCAGTCCCAATAGCAAGGGCTACACCTTC.

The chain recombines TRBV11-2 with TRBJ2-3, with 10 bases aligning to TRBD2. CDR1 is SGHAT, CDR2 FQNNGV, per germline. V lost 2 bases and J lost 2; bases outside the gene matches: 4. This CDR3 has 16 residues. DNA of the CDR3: TGTGCCAGCAGCTTATCACTAGCGGGGTTCACAGATACGCAGTATTTT. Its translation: CASSLSLAGFTDTQYF.

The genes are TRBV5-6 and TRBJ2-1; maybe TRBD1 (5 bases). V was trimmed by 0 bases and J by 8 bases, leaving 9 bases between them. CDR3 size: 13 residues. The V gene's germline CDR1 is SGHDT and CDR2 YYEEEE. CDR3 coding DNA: TGTGCCAGCAGCTTGGGCCAGGGCTATGAGCAGTTCTTC. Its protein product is CASSLGQGYEQFF.

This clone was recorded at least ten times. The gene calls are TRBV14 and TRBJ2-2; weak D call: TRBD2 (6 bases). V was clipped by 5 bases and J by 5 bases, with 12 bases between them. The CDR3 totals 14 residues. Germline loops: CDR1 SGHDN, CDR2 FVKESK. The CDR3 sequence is CASSWGLQTGELFF. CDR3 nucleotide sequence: TGTGCCAGCAGCTGGGGACTTCAAACCGGGGAGCTGTTTTTT.

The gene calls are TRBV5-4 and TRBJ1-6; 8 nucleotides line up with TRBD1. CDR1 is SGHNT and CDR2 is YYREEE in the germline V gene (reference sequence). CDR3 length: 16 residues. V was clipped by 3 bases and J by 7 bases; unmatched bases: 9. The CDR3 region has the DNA TGTGCCAGCAGCTCAGCGGGCAGGGGGCTGAATTCACCCCTCCACTTT. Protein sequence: CASSSAGRGLNSPLHF.

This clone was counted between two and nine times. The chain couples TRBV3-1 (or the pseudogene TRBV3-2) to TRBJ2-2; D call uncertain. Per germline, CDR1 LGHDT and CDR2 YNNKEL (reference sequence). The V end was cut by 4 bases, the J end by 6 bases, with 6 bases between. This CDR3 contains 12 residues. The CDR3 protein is CASSRVAGELFF. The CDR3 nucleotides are TGTGCCAGCAGCCGAGTGGCCGGGGAGCTGTTTTTT.

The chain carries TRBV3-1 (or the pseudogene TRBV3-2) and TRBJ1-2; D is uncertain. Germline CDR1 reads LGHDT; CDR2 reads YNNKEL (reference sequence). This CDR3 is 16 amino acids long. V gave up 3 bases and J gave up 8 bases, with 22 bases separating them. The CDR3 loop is CASSHRSSARREGYTF. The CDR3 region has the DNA TGTGCCAGCAGCCATCGATCCTCAGCCCGGAGGGAAGGCTACACCTTC.

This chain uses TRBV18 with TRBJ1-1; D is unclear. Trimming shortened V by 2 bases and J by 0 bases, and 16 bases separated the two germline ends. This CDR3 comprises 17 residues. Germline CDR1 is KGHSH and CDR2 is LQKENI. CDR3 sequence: CASSPNRGQYMNTEAFF. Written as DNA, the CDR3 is TGTGCCAGCTCACCAAACCGAGGGCAGTACATGAACACTGAAGCTTTCTTT.

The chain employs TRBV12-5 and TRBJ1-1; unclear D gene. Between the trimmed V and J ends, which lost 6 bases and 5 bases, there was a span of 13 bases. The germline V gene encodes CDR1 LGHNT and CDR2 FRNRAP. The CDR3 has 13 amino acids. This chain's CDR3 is CASGLEVGTEAFF. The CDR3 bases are TGTGCTAGTGGACTCGAGGTTGGGACTGAAGCTTTCTTT.

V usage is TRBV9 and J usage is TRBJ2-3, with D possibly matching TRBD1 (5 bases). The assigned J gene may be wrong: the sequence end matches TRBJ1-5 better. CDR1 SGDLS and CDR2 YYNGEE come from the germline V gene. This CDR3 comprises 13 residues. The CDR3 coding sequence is TGTGCCAGCAGTGACGGAGGGGACCTGCCACAGCATTTT. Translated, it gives CASSDGGDLPQHF.

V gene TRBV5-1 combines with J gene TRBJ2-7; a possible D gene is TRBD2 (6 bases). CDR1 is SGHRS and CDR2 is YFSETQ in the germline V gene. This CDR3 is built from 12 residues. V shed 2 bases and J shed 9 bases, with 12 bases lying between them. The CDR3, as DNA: TGCGCCAGCAGCTTCGGTCAGGGAGGGCAGTACTTC. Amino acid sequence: CASSFGQGGQYF.

Here the CDR3 reads CASSLDSSLNTDTQYF. The CDR3 DNA reads TGTGCCAGCAGCTTAGACAGCTCGCTTAACACAGATACGCAGTATTTT. This chain connects TRBV11-1 to TRBJ2-3; D remains unclear. This CDR3 is 16 amino acids long. The V end lost 1 base, the J end lost 2 bases, and 13 bases lay between the germline ends. Germline-derived CDR1 and CDR2 are SGHAT and FQDESV (reference sequence).

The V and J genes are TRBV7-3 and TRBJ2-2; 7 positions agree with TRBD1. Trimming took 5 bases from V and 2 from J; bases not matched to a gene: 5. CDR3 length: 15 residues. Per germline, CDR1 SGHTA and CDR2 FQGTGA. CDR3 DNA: TGTGCCAGCAGCAAGGGGGCCCCAAACACCGGGGAGCTGTTTTTT. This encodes CASSKGAPNTGELFF.

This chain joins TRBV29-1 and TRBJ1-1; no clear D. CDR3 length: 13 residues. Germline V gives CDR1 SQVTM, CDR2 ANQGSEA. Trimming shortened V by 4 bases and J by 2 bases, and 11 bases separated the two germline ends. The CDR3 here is CSVGTTGNTEAFF. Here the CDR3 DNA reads TGCAGCGTTGGCACTACGGGAAACACTGAAGCTTTCTTT.

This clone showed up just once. The CDR3 DNA is TGTGCCAGCAGTCCCCTAGACCTGAACACTGAAGCTTTCTTT. The encoded protein is CASSPLDLNTEAFF. This chain joins TRBV27 and TRBJ1-1, with D unclear. CDR3 length: 14 amino acids. V lost 5 bases and J 0 bases, leaving 10 bases between the germline ends. Germline V gene lookup returns CDR1 MNHEY and CDR2 SMNVEV (reference sequence).